This T cell receptor beta chain emerged from a study of blood T cell repertoires in COVID-19. Study-wide background: Both acute and convalescent COVID-19 samples were obtained from the United States, Italy and Spain. From T cells, B-cell-depleted T cells, or PBMCs came the material, which was cDNA or gDNA.

V lost 4 bases to trimming and J lost 1 base; unmatched junction nucleotides: 8. Germline V gene sequence: CDR1 SGDLS, CDR2 YYNGEE. This CDR3 region has 16 residues. As originally analysed: Estimates of nucleated cell counts were drawn from the amplification of reference gene primers. Measured with immunoSEQ multiplex PCR; TCRdb has only the in-frame clones, and not every one. V and J calls and clone size come straight from that table; D and trimming were deduced from the DNA. The data hold approximately 250,000 clones, with 70% to 90% observed a single time. The source is a man in his sixties who had recovered from COVID-19. The material sequenced was peripheral blood. V usage is TRBV9 and J usage is TRBJ2-1; 7 bases are shared with TRBD2. CDR3 DNA sequence: TGTGCCAGCAGCCCCCTCACCGGGAGGTCCTACAATGAGCAGTTCTTC. It yields the protein CASSPLTGRSYNEQFF. The whole variable domain, filled in from reference TRBV9 and TRBJ2-1, reads DSGVTQTPKHLITATGQRVTLRCSPRSGDLSVYWYQQSLDQGLQFLIQYYNGEERAKGNILERFSAQQFPDLHSELNLSSLELGDSALYFCASSPLTGRSYNEQFFGPGTRLTVL.